What follows are 9 T cell receptor beta chains derived from one specimen sequenced in a study of blood T cell repertoires in COVID-19. TCRdb's copy holds only in-frame clones and misses some; the assay was immunoSEQ multiplex PCR. This table has approximately 100,000 clones, 65% to 90% appearing once. Specimen: PBMCs or T cells enriched from blood (not recorded which). Receptors originate from a woman in her fifties or sixties who had recovered from COVID-19.

This chain uses TRBV2 with TRBJ2-7, with 7 bases fitting TRBD2. Trimming at V came to 11 bases and at J to 3 bases, leaving 10 bases not matched to a gene. The CDR3 runs to 13 residues. Germline CDR1 reads SNHLY; CDR2 reads FYNNEI. DNA for the CDR3: TGTGCCGGCGGACTAGAGATGGGCTACGAGCAGTACTTC. This sequence encodes CAGGLEMGYEQYF.

This clone was seen only a few times. The chain combines TRBV20-1 with TRBJ1-1; D gene ambiguous. The CDR3 runs to 11 residues. Germline V gene data show CDR1 as DFQATT and CDR2 as SNEGSKA (reference sequence). V lost 5 bases to trimming and J lost 3 bases, with 7 bases between them. CDR3 bases: TGCAGTGCTTTAGATGACACTGAAGCTTTCTTT. Protein product: CSALDDTEAFF.

The V call is TRBV21-1, the J call TRBJ2-2; TRBD2 is the table's D call, not checked against the DNA. TRBV21-1 is described as a pseudogene. The CDR3 totals 18 residues. Here the CDR3 reads CASRKRLAGGLYTGELFF. The DNA of the CDR3 is TGTGCCAGCCGCAAGAGACTAGCGGGGGGGCTTTACACCGGGGAGCTGTTTTTT.

This clone was picked up one time. The chain links TRBV27 to TRBJ1-1; D gene unclear. The CDR3 length is 15 residues. Germline loops: CDR1 MNHEY, CDR2 SMNVEV (reference sequence). V lost 6 bases, J lost 0 bases, and 14 bases lay in between. This CDR3 is CASRSQPVMNTEAFF. CDR3 sequence (DNA): TGTGCCAGCAGATCTCAACCGGTTATGAACACTGAAGCTTTCTTT.

V gene TRBV2 combines with J gene TRBJ1-5; 7 nucleotides match TRBD1. Unmatched junction bases numbered 11, after V lost 2 bases and J lost 10 bases. Germline V gene lookup returns CDR1 SNHLY and CDR2 FYNNEI. The CDR3 length is 15 residues. The CDR3 DNA reads TGTGCCAGCAGTGAACAACAGGGGCAAGGGCAACCCCAGCATTTT. It codes for CASSEQQGQGQPQHF. Filled out from reference TRBV2 and TRBJ1-5, the complete variable domain reads EPEVTQTPSHQVTQMGQEVILRCVPISNHLYFYWYRQILGQKVEFLVSFYNNEISEKSEIFDDQFSVERPDGSNFTLKIRSTKLEDSAMYFCASSEQQGQGQPQHFGDGTRLSIL.

The chain links TRBV11-1 to TRBJ2-5, with 7 bases lining up with TRBD2. The CDR3 has 14 residues. J was trimmed by 5 bases and V by 5 bases; bases with no gene match: 8. From germline, CDR1 is SGHAT and CDR2 FQDESV (reference sequence). The CDR3 region has the DNA TGTGCCAGCAGCCCGCGACTAGCCGCGGAGACCCAGTACTTC. It codes for CASSPRLAAETQYF.

The chain is built from TRBV2 and TRBJ2-7; TRBD1 matches at 11 bases. Unmatched junction bases numbered 2, after V lost 4 bases and J lost 3 bases. CDR3 size: 14 residues. CDR1 is SNHLY, CDR2 FYNNEI, per germline. CDR3 protein: CASSGGTGGYEQYF. CDR3 DNA sequence: TGTGCCAGCAGTGGAGGGACAGGGGGCTACGAGCAGTACTTC. Full variable domain (missing parts from reference TRBV2 and TRBJ2-7): EPEVTQTPSHQVTQMGQEVILRCVPISNHLYFYWYRQILGQKVEFLVSFYNNEISEKSEIFDDQFSVERPDGSNFTLKIRSTKLEDSAMYFCASSGGTGGYEQYFGPGTRLTVT.

The rearrangement uses TRBV3-1 (or the pseudogene TRBV3-2) and TRBJ1-6; tentative D call: TRBD1 (6 bases). Germline V gene data show CDR1 as LGHDT and CDR2 as YNNKEL (reference sequence). CDR3 length equals 15 residues. Between the trimmed V and J ends, which lost 0 bases and 10 bases, there was a span of 13 bases. The CDR3 spells CASSQDRGGNSPLHF. The CDR3 nucleotides are TGTGCCAGCAGCCAAGACCGGGGGGGCAACTCACCCCTCCACTTT.

The chain links TRBV7-8 to TRBJ1-2; D is perhaps TRBD1 (6 bases). The V end was cut by 4 bases, the J end by 4 bases, with 10 bases between. The CDR3 loop spans 13 amino acids. From germline, CDR1 is SGHVS and CDR2 FQNEAQ. The CDR3 region has the DNA TGTGCCAGCAGCTACTACAGGGCCTATGGCTACACCTTC. It codes for CASSYYRAYGYTF. The full variable domain, rest sourced from reference TRBV7-8 and TRBJ1-2, is GAGVSQSPRYKVAKRGQDVALRCDPISGHVSLFWYQQALGQGPEFLTYFQNEAQLDKSGLPSDRFFAERPEGSVSTLKIQRTQQEDSAVYLCASSYYRAYGYTFGSGTRLTVV.